This passage covers 10 T cell receptor beta chains from one sample sequenced in a study of CD8 T cells in Susac syndrome. cDNA came from about 0.5 to 1 ug RNA primed by random hexamers. TCRdb ran MiXCR on the immunoSEQ multiplex PCR reads and lists one entry per CDR3 protein. Of about 430,000 distinct CDR3 sequences listed, around 85% are singletons. The sample was CD8+ T cells from PBMCs. Every receptor here comes from a human donor with multiple sclerosis.

This rearrangement joins TRBV19 to TRBJ2-1, with 8 bases lining up with TRBD2. This CDR3 has 18 residues. The germline CDR1 and CDR2 sequences are LNHDA and SQIVND (reference sequence). The J segment lost 0 bases and the V segment lost 5 bases, leaving 12 bases of the junction unmatched. CDR3 nucleotide sequence: TGTGCCAGTAGTCCTATGAGCGGGGGAGTTAGCTCCTACAATGAGCAGTTCTTC. Amino acid sequence: CASSPMSGGVSSYNEQFF.

This chain uses TRBV2 with TRBJ2-7, with D maybe TRBD1 (5 bases). Germline CDR1 and CDR2: SNHLY and FYNNEI. Trimming cost V 3 bases and J 3 bases, with 12 bases left between them. The CDR3 covers 14 residues. CDR3 sequence: CASSDEAGLYEQYF. Written as DNA, the CDR3 is TGTGCCAGCAGTGATGAAGCAGGGCTCTACGAGCAGTACTTC.

The chain carries TRBV4-1 and TRBJ2-5; no clear D gene. From germline, CDR1 is MGHRA and CDR2 YSYEKL. The V end was cut by 6 bases, the J end by 4 bases, with 18 bases between. This CDR3 has 15 amino acids. The CDR3 region is CASSYTRASGETQYF. The CDR3 region has the DNA TGCGCCAGCAGTTACACCCGGGCCTCGGGAGAGACCCAGTACTTC.

V is TRBV11-2 and J is TRBJ1-1, with no clear D. CDR1 and CDR2 (germline): SGHAT, FQNNGV. V dropped 5 bases and J dropped 4 bases, with 11 bases sitting between them. This CDR3 has 13 residues. The CDR3 sequence is CASSPYGSTEAFF. Written as DNA, the CDR3 is TGTGCCAGCAGCCCCTACGGGAGCACTGAAGCTTTCTTT.

This clonotype was detected once. This chain links TRBV7-9 with TRBJ2-2, with 9 bases aligning to TRBD1. CDR1 and CDR2 (germline): SEHNR, FQNEAQ (reference sequence). The V gene end was trimmed by 3 bases and the J gene end by 4 bases; junction bases not matched to a gene: 6. The CDR3 contains 16 residues. The CDR3 reads CASSFLDRGGTGELFF. CDR3 DNA sequence: TGTGCCAGCAGCTTTCTGGACAGGGGAGGCACCGGGGAGCTGTTTTTT.

This chain connects TRBV27 to TRBJ1-4; TRBD1 matches at 9 bases. This CDR3 has 17 residues. The junction had 7 bases not matched to a gene; V was cut back by 0 bases and J by 5 bases. Germline V gene data show CDR1 as MNHEY and CDR2 as SMNVEV (reference sequence). CDR3 bases: TGTGCCAGCAGTTTATCTGGACAGGGGCGAAGAAATGAAAAACTGTTTTTT. Translation gives CASSLSGQGRRNEKLFF.

The chain couples TRBV12-3 or TRBV12-4 to TRBJ1-1; possibly TRBD1 for D (5 bases). V dropped 2 bases and J dropped 5 bases, with 9 bases sitting between them. The CDR3 has 13 amino acids. The CDR3 DNA follows: TGTGCCAGCAGTTTAATAGGGGAAACTGAAGCTTTCTTT. Amino acid sequence: CASSLIGETEAFF.

The V call is TRBV5-6, the J call TRBJ1-5; tentatively, D is TRBD1 (6 bases). There are 19 residues in the CDR3. Between the trimmed V and J ends, which lost 1 base and 0 bases, there was a span of 20 bases. Germline CDR1 is SGHDT and CDR2 is YYEEEE. The CDR3 bases are TGTGCCAGCAGCTTGCCGCGAATCCGTAGACAGGATAGCAATCAGCCCCAGCATTTT. Residues: CASSLPRIRRQDSNQPQHF.

The rearrangement links TRBV5-5 to TRBJ1-1; D gene uncertain. V lost 4 bases, J lost 0 bases, and 13 bases lay in between. This CDR3 is built from 15 residues. Germline V gene sequence: CDR1 SGHKS, CDR2 YYEKEE (reference sequence). CDR3 sequence reads: CASSDAQRMNTEAFF. The CDR3 DNA follows: TGTGCCAGCAGCGATGCCCAGAGAATGAACACTGAAGCTTTCTTT. Complete variable domain (other parts from reference TRBV5-5 and TRBJ1-1): DAGVTQSPTHLIKTRGQQVTLRCSPISGHKSVSWYQQVLGQGPQFIFQYYEKEERGRGNFPDRFSARQFPNYSSELNVNALLLGDSALYLCASSDAQRMNTEAFFGQGTRLTVV.

V is TRBV19 and J is TRBJ2-3, with TRBD1 as a possible D gene (6 bases). The V and J ends lost 10 bases and 1 base respectively, with 12 bases between them. This CDR3 is built from 13 residues. Germline-derived CDR1 and CDR2 are LNHDA and SQIVND (reference sequence). The CDR3 region is CATQEGGTDTQYF. The DNA for the CDR3 is TGTGCCACCCAAGAGGGGGGCACAGATACGCAGTATTTT.